This T cell receptor beta chain was sequenced in a study of OX40 agonist ivuxolimab in advanced cancers. On the study more broadly: Ivuxolimab, an agonist antibody against OX40 (CD134), was given to patients. At about 81% male, the cohort had a mean age of 60 years, ranging from about 20 to 79.

Study observations and caveats: CD4+ and CD8+ blood T cells expanded clonally by week 6 at 0.1 to 3.0 mg/kg.

The data were produced by immunoSEQ multiplex PCR, yet TCRdb's version contains in-frame clones alone and is incomplete. There are about 79,000 clones in the sample; approximately 88% occur only once, and about 4% lies in the top ten. In regard to this clone: Antigen specificity is unknown.

The V end lost 4 bases, the J end lost 9 bases, and 10 bases lay between the germline ends. CDR3 size: 12 residues. Looked up from germline, CDR1 is SGHTA and CDR2 is FQGTGA. This TCR derives from an adult with an advanced solid tumor such as melanoma, head and neck, liver or kidney cancer. The sample here was CD4+ or CD8+ T cells sorted from blood, taken in a trial of the OX40 agonist ivuxolimab. This chain uses TRBV7-3 with TRBJ2-1, with D perhaps TRBD2 (6 bases). CDR3 DNA: TGTGCCAGCAGCTCCCGGGAGAGTGAGCAGTTCTTC. The encoded protein is CASSSRESEQFF. The full variable domain, rest sourced from reference TRBV7-3 and TRBJ2-1, is GAGVSQTPSNKVTEKGKYVELRCDPISGHTALYWYRQSLGQGPEFLIYFQGTGAADDSGLPNDRFFAVRPEGSVSTLKIQRTERGDSAVYLCASSSRESEQFFGPGTRLTVL.